Each of the 25 T cell receptor beta chains below was sequenced from the same sample in a study of identical twins. MiXCR, applied by TCRdb to the 5' RACE reads, yields one record per CDR3 protein. The sample lists fewer than 250,000 distinct CDR3 sequences; around 7% were seen once. The sample also formed part of further work on yellow fever vaccine responses in identical twins.

The sample taken for sequencing was memory (CD45RO+) T cells sorted from blood. These receptors came from a woman aged 18-29 years in good health.

This clonotype was detected many times. The chain links TRBV20-1 to TRBJ2-2; 11 bases match TRBD2. The V segment lost 6 bases and the J segment 1 base; nucleotides outside the gene matches: 7. The germline CDR1 and CDR2 sequences are DFQATT and SNEGSKA (reference sequence). CDR3 length equals 16 residues. As DNA, the CDR3 is TGCAGTGCCTCTCGTAGCGGGGGGGGGAACACCGGGGAGCTGTTTTTT. It specifies CSASRSGGGNTGELFF.

This clonotype has at least ten counts. The CDR3 DNA is TGTGCCAGCAGCCCCCAATCACAAGGCGGGGAGCTGTTTTTT. Amino acids: CASSPQSQGGELFF. The chain has TRBV4-2 and TRBJ2-2, with D unclear. The V end lost 4 bases, the J end lost 7 bases, and 13 bases lay between the germline ends. The CDR3 is made up of 14 amino acids. Germline V gene sequence: CDR1 LGHNA, CDR2 YNFKEQ.

This clonotype was found a few times. The V and J genes are TRBV7-2 and TRBJ2-1; TRBD2 agrees at 8 bases. There are 13 residues in the CDR3. The trim removed 3 bases at V and 10 bases at J, leaving 5 bases unmatched. Per germline, CDR1 SGHTA and CDR2 FQGNSA. CDR3 protein: CASSFGLAGEQFF. As DNA, the CDR3 is TGTGCCAGCAGCTTCGGACTAGCAGGGGAGCAGTTCTTC.

This clonotype was seen a handful of times. J is TRBJ2-1 and V is TRBV7-3; perhaps TRBD2 as D (6 bases). The CDR3 extends over 16 amino acids. V was trimmed by 5 bases and J by 4 bases, leaving 18 bases between them. CDR1 and CDR2 from the germline V gene are SGHTA and FQGTGA. The CDR3 region is CASSRDGLEGYNEQFF. The CDR3 nucleotides are TGTGCCAGCAGCCGGGATGGGTTGGAGGGTTACAATGAGCAGTTCTTC.

V gene TRBV6-1 combines with J gene TRBJ1-2, with 10 bases fitting TRBD1. V was pared by 4 bases and J by 7 bases, with 6 bases of the junction left unmatched. The CDR3 is 14 residues long. Germline V gene lookup returns CDR1 MNHNS and CDR2 SASEGT. The CDR3: CASSADRGTGGYTF. DNA for the CDR3: TGTGCCAGCAGTGCGGACAGGGGGACGGGTGGCTACACCTTC.

This clonotype was seen at least ten times. The chain has TRBV12-3 or TRBV12-4 and TRBJ2-3; perhaps TRBD2 as D (6 bases). This CDR3 is built from 12 residues. The germline V and J ends were trimmed by 5 bases and 8 bases, with 11 bases remaining between them. The CDR3 coding sequence is TGTGCCAGCAGTCCCCTGGGGGGTACGCAGTATTTT. This codes for CASSPLGGTQYF.

The chain links TRBV29-1 to TRBJ2-1, with TRBD1 as a possible D gene (6 bases). Trimming pared 8 bases from V and 3 bases from J, leaving 17 bases between. CDR1 SQVTM and CDR2 ANQGSEA come from the germline V gene. CDR3 length: 14 residues. The CDR3 DNA follows: TGCAGCTCCTCGAAAGGGGGTAACTACAATGAGCAGTTCTTC. Translation gives CSSSKGGNYNEQFF.

This clonotype was observed many times. The genes are TRBV6-1 and TRBJ2-1; maybe TRBD1 (6 bases). Per germline, CDR1 MNHNS and CDR2 SASEGT. CDR3 length equals 14 residues. Trimming removed 5 bases from V and 3 bases from J, with 11 bases in between. The CDR3 sequence is CASSLGQHYNEQFF. Here the CDR3 DNA reads TGTGCCAGCAGTCTAGGACAGCACTACAATGAGCAGTTCTTC.

This rearrangement joins TRBV6-4 to TRBJ2-1; TRBD2 aligns across 10 bases. Germline V gene sequence: CDR1 MRHNA, CDR2 SNTAGT. The CDR3 has 15 residues. Trimming removed 3 bases from V and 8 bases from J; junction bases left unmatched: 7. CDR3 residues: CASSELAGVGYEQFF. The DNA of the CDR3 is TGTGCCAGCAGTGAGCTAGCGGGGGTGGGCTATGAGCAGTTCTTC.

This clonotype was picked up a small number of times. The chain joins TRBV5-1 to TRBJ1-2; D perhaps matches TRBD1 (5 bases). CDR3 length equals 13 residues. V lost 1 base, J lost 2 bases, and 6 bases lay in between. The germline gives CDR1 SGHRS, CDR2 YFSETQ. CDR3 in DNA: TGCGCCAGCAGCTTGAGGGACAACTATGGCTACACCTTC. Its translation: CASSLRDNYGYTF.

This chain links TRBV11-3 with TRBJ2-5, with no clear D. V was pared by 0 bases and J by 5 bases, with 10 bases between. Per germline, CDR1 SGHNT and CDR2 YENEEA. CDR3 length: 14 amino acids. The CDR3 is CASSLDQGPETQYF. For the CDR3, the DNA is TGTGCCAGCAGCTTAGACCAAGGACCGGAGACCCAGTACTTC.

V usage is TRBV5-1 and J usage is TRBJ2-3, with D maybe TRBD1 (6 bases). The CDR3 is 15 residues long. Germline-derived CDR1 and CDR2 are SGHRS and YFSETQ. Trimming removed 3 bases from V and 2 bases from J, with 13 bases in between. The CDR3 sequence: CASSSTGYITDTQYF. CDR3 DNA sequence: TGCGCCAGCAGCTCAACAGGGTACATCACAGATACGCAGTATTTT.

This clonotype was picked up many times. The V call is TRBV29-1, the J call TRBJ2-5; TRBD2 might be the D (5 bases). This CDR3 has 12 residues. Trimming removed 7 bases at V and 3 bases at J, with 12 bases between. In germline, CDR1 is SQVTM, CDR2 ANQGSEA. The CDR3 sequence is CSAAWGEETQYF. The CDR3 coding sequence is TGCAGCGCAGCCTGGGGAGAAGAGACCCAGTACTTC.

CDR3 protein: CASSLRGVSAEAFF. The CDR3 DNA is TGTGCCAGCAGCCTCCGAGGGGTTAGCGCTGAAGCTTTCTTT. This chain joins TRBV7-2 and TRBJ1-1, with D maybe TRBD1 (5 bases). V was clipped by 5 bases and J by 6 bases, with 16 bases between them. This CDR3 comprises 14 residues. CDR1 is SGHTA and CDR2 is FQGNSA in the germline V gene.

This clonotype occurred many times. The chain uses TRBV28 and TRBJ2-3; D is possibly TRBD2 (6 bases). CDR1 and CDR2 from the germline V gene are MDHEN and SYDVKM. There are 16 residues in the CDR3. V dropped 6 bases and J dropped 2 bases, with 18 bases sitting between them. The CDR3 coding sequence is TGTGCCAGCAGCTCTCCGGGACTCAGTGACACAGATACGCAGTATTTT. As protein: CASSSPGLSDTDTQYF.

The genes are TRBV20-1 and TRBJ2-1; a possible D gene is TRBD2 (6 bases). Trimming pared 1 base from V and 7 bases from J, leaving 14 bases between. The CDR3 totals 14 residues. Per germline, CDR1 DFQATT and CDR2 SNEGSKA (reference sequence). The CDR3 region has the DNA TGCAGTGCTAGAGGTCTCGGAGGGTGGAATGAGCAGTTCTTC. This codes for CSARGLGGWNEQFF.

This chain connects TRBV3-1 to TRBJ2-1, with D possibly being TRBD2 (6 bases). Germline CDR1 and CDR2: LGHDT and YNNKEL (reference sequence). The CDR3 is 17 amino acids. The V end lost 1 base, the J end lost 9 bases, and 22 bases lay between the germline ends. The CDR3 sequence is CASSQGDSVVGFVEQFF. CDR3 bases: TGTGCCAGCAGCCAAGGGGACTCGGTTGTGGGTTTCGTTGAGCAGTTCTTC.

The table lists this clonotype with many counts. The V and J genes are TRBV20-1 and TRBJ2-2; D is tentatively TRBD1 or TRBD2 (5 bases each). Germline lookup yields CDR1 DFQATT and CDR2 SNEGSKA (reference sequence). The germline V and J ends were trimmed by 6 bases and 5 bases, with 13 bases remaining between them. This CDR3 is built from 13 residues. The chain's CDR3 is CSAPGAGTGELFF. The CDR3 nucleotides read TGCAGTGCCCCCGGGGCCGGTACCGGGGAGCTGTTTTTT.

This clonotype has a count of ten or more. The J gene is TRBJ2-2, the V gene TRBV27; either TRBD1 or TRBD2 may supply D (6 bases each). This CDR3 contains 13 residues. The germline V gene has CDR1 MNHEY and CDR2 SMNVEV (reference sequence). The V and J ends lost 9 bases and 3 bases respectively, with 11 bases between them. The CDR3 sequence: CARGGPDTGELFF. The CDR3 DNA follows: TGTGCCAGGGGGGGCCCTGACACCGGGGAGCTGTTTTTT.

The sample holds many counts of this clonotype. V and J are TRBV3-1 and TRBJ1-1; D is unclear. There are 11 residues in the CDR3. The V end was cut by 7 bases, the J end by 1 base, with 4 bases between. Germline V gives CDR1 LGHDT, CDR2 YNNKEL (reference sequence). CDR3 region: CASMANTEAFF. CDR3 DNA: TGTGCCAGCATGGCGAACACTGAAGCTTTCTTT.

In its sample, this clonotype was seen a few times. The V gene is TRBV20-1, the J gene TRBJ1-2, with D maybe TRBD1 (6 bases). Germline V lookup: CDR1 DFQATT, CDR2 SNEGSKA (reference sequence). CDR3 length equals 13 residues. Trimming shortened V by 0 bases and J by 3 bases, and 8 bases separated the two germline ends. CDR3 in amino acids: CSARDWTDYGYTF. The CDR3 DNA follows: TGCAGTGCTAGAGATTGGACAGACTATGGCTACACCTTC.

This clonotype was seen only a few times. The chain joins TRBV6-5 to TRBJ1-2; possibly TRBD1 for D (6 bases). CDR1 and CDR2 (germline): MNHEY, SVGAGI. Trimming cost V 2 bases and J 8 bases, with 15 bases left between them. The CDR3 loop spans 14 amino acids. The chain's CDR3 is CASSYAGQGKGYTF. CDR3 nucleotide sequence: TGTGCCAGCAGTTACGCCGGGCAGGGGAAAGGCTACACCTTC.

The chain is built from TRBV4-2 and TRBJ1-6, with D unresolved. From germline, CDR1 is LGHNA and CDR2 YNFKEQ. The CDR3 is 17 residues long. The V gene lost 3 bases and the J gene lost 7 bases, with 19 bases spanning the gap. CDR3 coding DNA: TGTGCCAGCAGCCAGGGTACTTACAGCTTACTAAATTCACCCCTCCACTTT. Its translation is CASSQGTYSLLNSPLHF.

Many counts were recorded for this clonotype. V gene TRBV7-6 combines with J gene TRBJ2-1, with 8 nucleotides matching TRBD2. The CDR3 covers 16 residues. Germline lookup yields CDR1 SGHVS and CDR2 FNYEAQ. V trimming: 1 base; J trimming: 9 bases; junction bases outside the gene matches: 11. In nucleotides, the CDR3 is TGTGCCAGCAGCTTAGGGGTCCAGCGGGAGTTTGGTGAGCAGTTCTTC. Translating gives CASSLGVQREFGEQFF.

This clonotype was found a few times. V gene TRBV27 combines with J gene TRBJ1-1, with 7 bases that match TRBD1. This CDR3 has 14 amino acids. J gave up 9 bases and V 5 bases, and 12 bases lay outside the gene matches. CDR1 and CDR2 (germline): MNHEY, SMNVEV (reference sequence). The CDR3 sequence: CASSAQGGERKAFF. The CDR3 coding sequence is TGTGCCAGCAGTGCCCAGGGGGGGGAACGGAAAGCTTTCTTT.